Shown below are 16 T cell receptor beta chains from a single sample sequenced in a study of T cell repertoires in cytomegalovirus infection. These receptors have no known antigen. TCRdb passed the reads through MiXCR, listing each CDR3 protein once. The sample shows some 560,000 distinct CDR3 sequences, approximately 40% of them seen only once. The sample was cultured PBMCs, taken from culture after CMV antigen stimulation. Receptors originate from a human donor in good health (CMV status not recorded). Some clones in this sample may be carry-over from other donors' samples.

This clonotype appeared many times. The chain uses TRBV7-8 and TRBJ2-1; D gene uncertain. Trimming stripped 1 base from V and 4 bases from J, with 14 bases between. Germline V gene lookup returns CDR1 SGHVS and CDR2 FQNEAQ. This CDR3 is built from 16 residues. In nucleotides, the CDR3 is TGTGCCAGCAGCTTAGTGGCAGACGAAGGATACAATGAGCAGTTCTTC. It codes for CASSLVADEGYNEQFF.

The table lists this clonotype with a few counts. CDR3 DNA sequence: TGTGCCAGCAGAGTAGGAGGGCTCGGGAATCAGCCCCAGCATTTT. Residues: CASRVGGLGNQPQHF. The V and J genes are TRBV27 and TRBJ1-5; D is unresolved. There are 15 residues in the CDR3. Trimming removed 6 bases from V and 4 bases from J, with 16 bases in between. Germline assignment: CDR1 MNHEY and CDR2 SMNVEV (reference sequence).

The rearrangement links TRBV12-3 or TRBV12-4 to TRBJ1-4, with D tentatively TRBD1 (5 bases). V lost 7 bases, J lost 8 bases, and 17 bases lay in between. There are 14 residues in the CDR3. CDR3 sequence reads: CASTIGRTREKLFF. CDR3 bases: TGTGCCAGCACCATCGGGAGGACAAGAGAAAAACTGTTTTTT.

The chain couples TRBV5-4 to TRBJ1-5, with a possible D match to TRBD1 (5 bases). Germline-derived CDR1 and CDR2 are SGHNT and YYREEE (reference sequence). Trimming took off 0 bases at V and 2 bases at J, with 15 bases between the two ends. CDR3 length: 17 residues. The CDR3 DNA reads TGTGCCAGCAGCTTGGGGGACTCTAGAGGTGGCAATCAGCCCCAGCATTTT. Its translation: CASSLGDSRGGNQPQHF. Based on the CDR3 plus reference TRBV5-4 and TRBJ1-5, the full variable domain is ETGVTQSPTHLIKTRGQQVTLRCSSQSGHNTVSWYQQALGQGPQFIFQYYREEENGRGNFPPRFSGLQFPNYSSELNVNALELDDSALYLCASSLGDSRGGNQPQHFGDGTRLSIL.

This CDR3 reads CASSIGISGNTIYF. Written as DNA, the CDR3 is TGTGCCAGCAGCATCGGGATTTCTGGAAACACCATATATTTT. The V and J genes are TRBV7-6 and TRBJ1-3, with unresolved D. Germline assignment: CDR1 SGHVS and CDR2 FNYEAQ. CDR3 length: 14 amino acids. Trimming took 5 bases from V and 1 from J, leaving 9 bases between them. Combining the CDR3 with reference TRBV7-6 and TRBJ1-3 gives the whole variable domain GAGVSQSPRYKVTKRGQDVALRCDPISGHVSLYWYRQALGQGPEFLTYFNYEAQQDKSGLPNDRFSAERPEGSISTLTIQRTEQRDSAMYRCASSIGISGNTIYFGEGSWLTVV.

V gene TRBV10-3 combines with J gene TRBJ2-5; D is uncertain. The V gene lost 5 bases and the J gene lost 1 base, with 5 bases spanning the gap. CDR1 is ENHRY, CDR2 SYGVKD, per germline. The CDR3 contains 12 residues. This CDR3 reads CAISRSQETQYF. Written as DNA, the CDR3 is TGTGCCATCAGTCGATCCCAAGAGACCCAGTACTTC.

This clonotype came up a few times. The chain couples TRBV7-9 to TRBJ1-2, with D possibly matching TRBD1 (5 bases). V lost 4 bases to trimming and J lost 6 bases, with 15 bases between them. Germline CDR1 SEHNR, CDR2 FQNEAQ (reference sequence). The CDR3 consists of 14 residues. The CDR3 region is CASSSLPGLNGYTF. The CDR3 DNA reads TGTGCCAGCAGCTCCCTTCCGGGACTAAATGGCTACACCTTC.

This clonotype was seen a handful of times. The chain is built from TRBV11-2 and TRBJ2-1; maybe TRBD2 (5 bases). V was shortened by 2 bases and J by 7 bases, with 18 bases between the two germline ends. CDR3 length: 16 residues. Germline V CDR1 and CDR2: SGHAT, FQNNGV. The CDR3 loop reads CASSLLPPTTWNEQFF. In DNA form, the CDR3 reads TGTGCCAGCAGCTTATTGCCGCCGACTACTTGGAATGAGCAGTTCTTC. Supplemented by reference TRBV11-2 and TRBJ2-1, the full variable domain reads EAGVAQSPRYKIIEKRQSVAFWCNPISGHATLYWYQQILGQGPKLLIQFQNNGVVDDSQLPKDRFSAERLKGVDSTLKIQPAKLEDSAVYLCASSLLPPTTWNEQFFGPGTRLTVL.

V and J are TRBV15 and TRBJ1-5; no definite D call. CDR1 is LNHNV, CDR2 YYDKDF, per germline (reference sequence). V was clipped by 2 bases and J by 4 bases, with 9 bases between them. The length of the CDR3 is 14 residues. The CDR3 bases are TGTGCCACCAGCAGACTCCTGGGGAATCAGCCCCAGCATTTT. This encodes CATSRLLGNQPQHF.

The chain uses TRBV12-5 and TRBJ2-5, with 11 positions matching TRBD2. J gave up 6 bases and V 0 bases, and 6 bases lay outside the gene matches. The length of the CDR3 is 16 residues. Germline lookup yields CDR1 LGHNT and CDR2 FRNRAP. The CDR3 nucleotides read TGTGCTAGTGGTTTGGTACTAGCGGGAGAGCGTAAGACCCAGTACTTC. Its translation is CASGLVLAGERKTQYF.

The chain couples TRBV27 to TRBJ1-1; TRBD1 matches 10 bases. Trimming cost V 5 bases and J 4 bases; bases outside gene matches: 10. This CDR3 is built from 16 residues. Germline V gives CDR1 MNHEY, CDR2 SMNVEV (reference sequence). The CDR3 nucleotides are TGTGCCAGCAGTCCAAGGCGGGACAGGGGTAGCACTGAAGCTTTCTTT. Its translation is CASSPRRDRGSTEAFF.

This clonotype was observed at least ten times. This chain uses TRBV7-2 with TRBJ1-6; 8 bases fit TRBD1. The CDR3 length is 15 residues. Per the germline V gene, CDR1 is SGHTA and CDR2 is FQGNSA. With 5 bases clipped from V and 6 bases from J, the junction kept 6 bases outside the gene matches. CDR3 region: CASSDTGQGNSPLHF. DNA for the CDR3: TGTGCCAGCAGCGATACCGGACAGGGTAATTCACCCCTCCACTTT.

This sequence joins TRBV20-1 and TRBJ2-3, with D unclear. The CDR3 totals 12 residues. Germline lookup yields CDR1 DFQATT and CDR2 SNEGSKA (reference sequence). V lost 3 bases to trimming and J lost 5 bases, with 9 bases between them. The CDR3 sequence: CSASHLLDTQYF. In DNA, the CDR3 is TGCAGTGCTAGCCACCTTTTAGATACGCAGTATTTT.

The rearrangement uses TRBV12-3 or TRBV12-4 and TRBJ1-1, with no clear D. V dropped 10 bases and J dropped 5 bases, with 17 bases sitting between them. The CDR3 runs 13 residues. The CDR3, as DNA: TGTGCCACCCAAAGGGAAGGGTCTACTGAAGCTTTCTTT. It specifies CATQREGSTEAFF.

The chain joins TRBV28 to TRBJ2-5; the match to TRBD2 covers 11 bases. The trim removed 7 bases at V and 5 bases at J, leaving 9 bases unmatched. The CDR3 runs 15 residues. Germline CDR1 and CDR2: MDHEN and SYDVKM. CDR3 region: CASTLLAGGGETQYF. CDR3 DNA sequence: TGTGCCAGCACCCTGCTAGCGGGGGGCGGGGAGACCCAGTACTTC.

The V gene is TRBV18, the J gene TRBJ2-7, with TRBD1 as a possible D gene (5 bases). V gave up 3 bases and J gave up 2 bases, with 11 bases separating them. CDR1 and CDR2 (germline): KGHSH, LQKENI. The CDR3 has 14 amino acids. The CDR3 loop is CASSPDQGTYEQYF. The CDR3 DNA is TGTGCCAGCTCACCTGACCAGGGAACCTACGAGCAGTACTTC.